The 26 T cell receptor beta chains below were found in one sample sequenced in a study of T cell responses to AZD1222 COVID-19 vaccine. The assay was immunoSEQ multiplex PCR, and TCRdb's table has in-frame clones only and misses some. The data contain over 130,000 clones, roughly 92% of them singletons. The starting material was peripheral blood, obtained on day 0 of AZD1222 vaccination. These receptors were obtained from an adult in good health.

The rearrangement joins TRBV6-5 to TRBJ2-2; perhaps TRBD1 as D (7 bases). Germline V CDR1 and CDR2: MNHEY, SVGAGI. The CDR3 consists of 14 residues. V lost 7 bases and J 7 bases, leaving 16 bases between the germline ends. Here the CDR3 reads CASIAIRGVGELFF. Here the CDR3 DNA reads TGTGCCAGCATCGCAATCAGGGGGGTCGGGGAGCTGTTTTTT.

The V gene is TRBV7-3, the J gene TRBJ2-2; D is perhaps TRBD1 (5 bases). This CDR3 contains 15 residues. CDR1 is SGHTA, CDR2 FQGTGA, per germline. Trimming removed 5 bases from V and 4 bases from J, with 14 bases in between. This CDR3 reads CASSQNTGATGELFF. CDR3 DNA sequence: TGTGCCAGCAGCCAGAATACAGGTGCCACCGGGGAGCTGTTTTTT.

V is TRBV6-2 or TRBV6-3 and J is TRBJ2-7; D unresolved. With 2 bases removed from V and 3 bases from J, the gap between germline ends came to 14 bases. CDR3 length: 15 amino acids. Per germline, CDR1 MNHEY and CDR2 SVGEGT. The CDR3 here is CASSYAPDGFYEQYV. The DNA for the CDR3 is TGTGCCAGCAGTTACGCCCCGGACGGGTTCTACGAGCAGTACGTC.

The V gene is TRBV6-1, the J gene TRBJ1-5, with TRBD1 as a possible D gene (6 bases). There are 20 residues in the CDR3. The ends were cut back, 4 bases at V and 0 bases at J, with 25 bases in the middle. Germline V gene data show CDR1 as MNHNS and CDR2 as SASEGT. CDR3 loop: CASSVGSGAQYVYSNQPQHF. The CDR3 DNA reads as TGTGCCAGCAGTGTAGGGTCGGGGGCCCAGTACGTCTATAGCAATCAGCCCCAGCATTTT.

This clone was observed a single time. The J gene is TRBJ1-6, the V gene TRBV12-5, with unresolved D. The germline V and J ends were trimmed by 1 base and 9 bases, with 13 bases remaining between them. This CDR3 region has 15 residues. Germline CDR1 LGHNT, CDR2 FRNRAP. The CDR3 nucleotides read TGTGCTAGTGGTTTGGGGACTGGCCTTGGTTCACCCCTCCACTTT. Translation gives CASGLGTGLGSPLHF.

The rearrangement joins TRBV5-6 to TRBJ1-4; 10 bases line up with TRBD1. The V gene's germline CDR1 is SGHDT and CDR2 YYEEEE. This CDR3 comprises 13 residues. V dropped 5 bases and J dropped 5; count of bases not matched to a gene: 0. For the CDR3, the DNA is TGTGCCAGCAGGGGACAGGGGAATGAAAAACTGTTTTTT. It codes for CASRGQGNEKLFF.

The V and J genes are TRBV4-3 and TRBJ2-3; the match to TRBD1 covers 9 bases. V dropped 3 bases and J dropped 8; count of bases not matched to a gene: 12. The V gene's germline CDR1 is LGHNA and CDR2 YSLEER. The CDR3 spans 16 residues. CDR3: CASSQGGQGVMGTQYF. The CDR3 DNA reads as TGCGCCAGCAGCCAGGGGGGACAGGGAGTCATGGGTACGCAGTATTTT.

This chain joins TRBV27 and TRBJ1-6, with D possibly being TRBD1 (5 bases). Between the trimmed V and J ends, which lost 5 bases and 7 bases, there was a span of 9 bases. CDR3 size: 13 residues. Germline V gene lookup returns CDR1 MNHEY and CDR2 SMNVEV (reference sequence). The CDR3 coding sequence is TGTGCCAGCAGTCCTAGGGGAAATTCACCCCTCCACTTT. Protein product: CASSPRGNSPLHF.

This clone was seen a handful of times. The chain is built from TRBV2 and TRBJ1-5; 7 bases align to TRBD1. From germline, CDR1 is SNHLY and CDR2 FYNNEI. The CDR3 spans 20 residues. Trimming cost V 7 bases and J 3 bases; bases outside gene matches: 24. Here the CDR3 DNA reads TGTGCCAGCACATGGGGGGGGGTTCTGACAGGGTCAGGGATCAATCAGCCCCAGCATTTT. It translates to CASTWGGVLTGSGINQPQHF.

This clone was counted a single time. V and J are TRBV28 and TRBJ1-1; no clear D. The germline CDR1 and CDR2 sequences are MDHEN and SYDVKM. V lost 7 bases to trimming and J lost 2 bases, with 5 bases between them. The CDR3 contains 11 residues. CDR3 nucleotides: TGTGCCAGCACATTTAACACTGAAGCTTTCTTT. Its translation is CASTFNTEAFF.

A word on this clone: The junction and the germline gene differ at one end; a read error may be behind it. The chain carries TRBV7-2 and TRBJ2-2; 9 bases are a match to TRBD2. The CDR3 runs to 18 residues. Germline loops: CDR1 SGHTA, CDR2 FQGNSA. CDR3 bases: TGTGCCGGCAGCTTAGGAGTCCTAGCGGGATACTTTGCCGGGGAGCTGTTTTTT. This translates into CAGSLGVLAGYFAGELFF.

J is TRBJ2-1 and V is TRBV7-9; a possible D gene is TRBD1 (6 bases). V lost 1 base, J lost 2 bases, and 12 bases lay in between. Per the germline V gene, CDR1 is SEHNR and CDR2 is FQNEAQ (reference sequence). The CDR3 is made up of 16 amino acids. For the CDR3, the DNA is TGTGCCAGCAGCTTAGGACAGGTGGGGGCCTACAATGAGCAGTTCTTC. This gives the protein CASSLGQVGAYNEQFF. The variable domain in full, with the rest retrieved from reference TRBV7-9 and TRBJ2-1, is DTGVSQNPRHKITKRGQNVTFRCDPISEHNRLYWYRQTLGQGPEFLTYFQNEAQLEKSRLLSDRFSAERPKGSFSTLEIQRTEQGDSAMYLCASSLGQVGAYNEQFFGPGTRLTVL.

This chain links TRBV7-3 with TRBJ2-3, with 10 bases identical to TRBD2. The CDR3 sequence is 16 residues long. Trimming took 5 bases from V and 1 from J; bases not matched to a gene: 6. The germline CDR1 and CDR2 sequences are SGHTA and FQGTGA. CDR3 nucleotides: TGTGCCAGCAGCCTACTAGCGGGGTCTGGCACAGATACGCAGTATTTT. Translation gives CASSLLAGSGTDTQYF.

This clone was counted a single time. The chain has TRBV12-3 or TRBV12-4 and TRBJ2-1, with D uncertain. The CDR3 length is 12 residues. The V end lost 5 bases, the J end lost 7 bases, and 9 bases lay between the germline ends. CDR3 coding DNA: TGTGCCAGCAGTCCCTTCGAGAATGAGCAGTTCTTC. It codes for CASSPFENEQFF.

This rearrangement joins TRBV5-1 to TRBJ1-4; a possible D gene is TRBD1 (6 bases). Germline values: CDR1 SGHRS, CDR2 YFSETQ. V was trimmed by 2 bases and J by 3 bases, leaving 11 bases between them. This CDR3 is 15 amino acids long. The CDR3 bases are TGCGCCAGCAGCTTACAGGGTTTGGCTAATGAAAAACTGTTTTTT. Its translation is CASSLQGLANEKLFF.

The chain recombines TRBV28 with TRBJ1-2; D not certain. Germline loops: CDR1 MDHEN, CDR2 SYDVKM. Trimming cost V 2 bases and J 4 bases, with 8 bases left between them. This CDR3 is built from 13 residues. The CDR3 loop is CASSLRGSYGYTF. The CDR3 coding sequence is TGTGCCAGCAGTTTACGGGGTAGCTATGGCTACACCTTC.

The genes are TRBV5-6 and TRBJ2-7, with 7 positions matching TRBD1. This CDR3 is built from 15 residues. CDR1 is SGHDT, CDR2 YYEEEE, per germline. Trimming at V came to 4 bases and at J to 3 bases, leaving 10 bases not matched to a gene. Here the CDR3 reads CASSGGTVSYYEQYV. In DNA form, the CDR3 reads TGTGCCAGCAGCGGTGGGACAGTATCTTACTACGAGCAGTACGTC.

In nucleotides, the CDR3 is TGTGCCAGCAGCTTGTTAGACACAGACTCTGGAAACACCATATATTTT. Translation: CASSLLDTDSGNTIYF. The genes are TRBV5-6 and TRBJ1-3; D is uncertain. The ends were cut back, 1 base at V and 0 bases at J, with 11 bases in the middle. CDR1 is SGHDT and CDR2 is YYEEEE in the germline V gene. This CDR3 has 16 amino acids.

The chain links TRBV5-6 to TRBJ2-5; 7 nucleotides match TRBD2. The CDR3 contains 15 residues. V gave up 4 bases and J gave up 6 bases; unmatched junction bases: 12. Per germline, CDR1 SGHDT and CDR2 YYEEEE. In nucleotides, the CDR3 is TGTGCCAGCAGCAGTGGGACGGGACTACCGAAGACCCAGTACTTC. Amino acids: CASSSGTGLPKTQYF.

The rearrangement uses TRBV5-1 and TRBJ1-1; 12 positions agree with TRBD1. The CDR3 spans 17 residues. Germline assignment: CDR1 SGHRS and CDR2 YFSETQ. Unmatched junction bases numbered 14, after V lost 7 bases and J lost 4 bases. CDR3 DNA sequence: TGCGCCAGCGGGACCGGGACAGGGGGCGCGTGGGGCACTGAAGCTTTCTTT. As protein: CASGTGTGGAWGTEAFF.

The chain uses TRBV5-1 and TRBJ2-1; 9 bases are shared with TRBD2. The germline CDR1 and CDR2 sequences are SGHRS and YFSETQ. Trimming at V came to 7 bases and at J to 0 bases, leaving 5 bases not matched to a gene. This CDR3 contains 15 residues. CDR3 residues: CASGSGGSSYNEQFF. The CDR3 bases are TGCGCCAGCGGCAGCGGGGGGAGCTCCTACAATGAGCAGTTCTTC.

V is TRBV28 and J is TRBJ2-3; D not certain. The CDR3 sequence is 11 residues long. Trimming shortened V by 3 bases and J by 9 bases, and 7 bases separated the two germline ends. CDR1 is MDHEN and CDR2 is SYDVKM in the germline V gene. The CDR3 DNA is TGTGCCAGCAGTTTGCTTGGGACGCAGTATTTT. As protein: CASSLLGTQYF. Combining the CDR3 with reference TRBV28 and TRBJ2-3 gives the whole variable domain DVKVTQSSRYLVKRTGEKVFLECVQDMDHENMFWYRQDPGLGLRLIYFSYDVKMKEKGDIPEGYSVSREKKERFSLILESASTNQTSMYLCASSLLGTQYFGPGTRLTVL.

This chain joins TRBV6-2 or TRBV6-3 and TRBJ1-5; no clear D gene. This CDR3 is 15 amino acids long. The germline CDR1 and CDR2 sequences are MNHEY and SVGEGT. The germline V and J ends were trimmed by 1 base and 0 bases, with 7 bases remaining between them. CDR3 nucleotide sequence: TGTGCCAGCAGTTACTACCCATATAGCAATCAGCCCCAGCATTTT. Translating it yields CASSYYPYSNQPQHF.

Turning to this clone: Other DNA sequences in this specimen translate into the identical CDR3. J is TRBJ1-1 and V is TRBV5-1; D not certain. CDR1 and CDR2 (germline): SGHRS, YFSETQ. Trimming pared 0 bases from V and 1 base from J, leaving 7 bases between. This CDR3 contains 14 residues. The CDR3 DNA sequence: TGCGCCAGCAGCTTGGGGACGGGGAACACTGAAGCTTTCTTT. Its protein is CASSLGTGNTEAFF.

The CDR3 protein is CASSLGQDTQYF. CDR3 sequence (DNA): TGTGCCAGCAGTTTAGGTCAAGATACGCAGTATTTT. V is TRBV12-3 or TRBV12-4 and J is TRBJ2-3; no firm D call. Trimming stripped 1 base from V and 5 bases from J, with 4 bases between. This CDR3 is built from 12 residues.

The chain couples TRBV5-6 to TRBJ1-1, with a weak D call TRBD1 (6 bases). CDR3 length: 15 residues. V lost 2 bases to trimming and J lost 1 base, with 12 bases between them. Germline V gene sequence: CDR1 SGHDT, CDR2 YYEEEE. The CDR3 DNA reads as TGTGCCAGCAGCTTCATTGGACAGAAGAACACTGAAGCTTTCTTT. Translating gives CASSFIGQKNTEAFF.